The 9 T cell receptor beta chains presented below share a single source sample, sequenced in a study of beta chain features in type 1 diabetes. What was sequenced were expressed TCRB transcripts, since all of the isolated RNA had been reverse transcribed. Measured with immunoSEQ multiplex PCR; TCRdb has only the in-frame clones, and not every one. The table has about 900,000 clones, under 20% seen once. Input material: naive CD4+ T cells from blood. The receptors here all came from a woman aged 18-29 years in good health.

The chain links TRBV20-1 to TRBJ2-5; D ambiguous. V was trimmed by 0 bases and J by 6 bases, leaving 5 bases between them. This CDR3 spans 11 amino acids. CDR1 is DFQATT and CDR2 is SNEGSKA in the germline V gene (reference sequence). The CDR3 here is CSARDRKTQYF. DNA for the CDR3: TGCAGTGCTAGAGATAGGAAGACCCAGTACTTC.

This clone was observed once. The chain combines TRBV6-5 with TRBJ2-6; D remains unclear. V was clipped by 6 bases and J by 4 bases, with 4 bases between them. This CDR3 has 12 amino acids. Germline CDR1 MNHEY, CDR2 SVGAGI. The CDR3 sequence is CASRKGANVLTF. CDR3 in DNA: TGTGCCAGCAGGAAAGGGGCCAACGTCCTGACTTTC.

The table lists this clone with a few counts. This chain links TRBV18 with TRBJ1-2; 7 positions match TRBD1. V lost 1 base to trimming and J lost 3 bases; unmatched junction nucleotides: 8. This CDR3 has 16 amino acids. CDR1 KGHSH and CDR2 LQKENI come from the germline V gene. The CDR3 reads CASSPLGTASDYGYTF. The CDR3 coding sequence is TGTGCCAGCTCACCACTTGGGACAGCTTCTGACTATGGCTACACCTTC. Full variable domain (rest looked up from reference TRBV18 and TRBJ1-2): NAGVMQNPRHLVRRRGQEARLRCSPMKGHSHVYWYRQLPEEGLKFMVYLQKENIIDESGMPKERFSAEFPKEGPSILRIQQVVRGDSAAYFCASSPLGTASDYGYTFGSGTRLTVV.

The gene calls are TRBV6-6 and TRBJ2-7; 11 nucleotides match TRBD1. Trimming took 7 bases from V and 7 from J; bases not matched to a gene: 12. Germline CDR1 and CDR2: MNHNY and SVGAGI (reference sequence). The CDR3 consists of 15 residues. In nucleotides, the CDR3 is TGTGCCAGCAATCAATATGGACAGGGGGCGGGAGAGCAGTACTTC. Translated, it gives CASNQYGQGAGEQYF.

This chain connects TRBV27 to TRBJ1-1; 8 nucleotides line up with TRBD1. The trim removed 2 bases at V and 1 base at J, leaving 3 bases unmatched. Per germline, CDR1 MNHEY and CDR2 SMNVEV (reference sequence). The CDR3 totals 15 residues. CDR3 nucleotide sequence: TGTGCCAGCAGTTTACTCGGGACAGGGAACACTGAAGCTTTCTTT. Its protein is CASSLLGTGNTEAFF.

The chain links TRBV25-1 to TRBJ2-5; TRBD1 matches at 12 bases. The closer fit of TRBJ2-7 to the DNA end suggests the J call may be wrong. Germline values: CDR1 MGHDK, CDR2 SYGVNS. The CDR3 extends over 15 amino acids. CDR3 in DNA: TGTGCCAGCAGTGAGTCCGGGACAGGGGGCCACGAGCAGTACTTC. Protein: CASSESGTGGHEQYF.

This clone was counted between two and nine times. V is TRBV19 and J is TRBJ1-1, with D uncertain. CDR1 is LNHDA, CDR2 SQIVND, per germline (reference sequence). V was clipped by 3 bases and J by 5 bases, with 7 bases between them. The length of the CDR3 is 12 residues. This CDR3 is CASSIMGTEAFF. In DNA form, the CDR3 reads TGTGCCAGTAGTATTATGGGGACTGAAGCTTTCTTT.

This clone came up a few times. The chain uses TRBV18 and TRBJ2-1; 7 bases fit TRBD1. Germline V gene data show CDR1 as KGHSH and CDR2 as LQKENI. This CDR3 contains 15 residues. After removal of 4 bases from V and 0 bases from J, the junction contained 3 bases not matched to a gene. CDR3 in DNA: TGTGCCAGCTCACTGGGACAGCCCTCCTACAATGAGCAGTTCTTC. Encoded protein: CASSLGQPSYNEQFF. The full variable domain, with the rest looked up from reference TRBV18 and TRBJ2-1, is NAGVMQNPRHLVRRRGQEARLRCSPMKGHSHVYWYRQLPEEGLKFMVYLQKENIIDESGMPKERFSAEFPKEGPSILRIQQVVRGDSAAYFCASSLGQPSYNEQFFGPGTRLTVL.

The rearrangement uses TRBV9 and TRBJ2-5; 9 nucleotides agree with TRBD1. Germline-derived CDR1 and CDR2 are SGDLS and YYNGEE. The CDR3 contains 15 residues. V shed 4 bases, J shed 5 bases, and the junction held 9 bases outside the gene matches. The CDR3 is CASSQRDRGIETQYF. The CDR3 DNA is TGTGCCAGCAGCCAACGCGACAGGGGGATCGAGACCCAGTACTTC.